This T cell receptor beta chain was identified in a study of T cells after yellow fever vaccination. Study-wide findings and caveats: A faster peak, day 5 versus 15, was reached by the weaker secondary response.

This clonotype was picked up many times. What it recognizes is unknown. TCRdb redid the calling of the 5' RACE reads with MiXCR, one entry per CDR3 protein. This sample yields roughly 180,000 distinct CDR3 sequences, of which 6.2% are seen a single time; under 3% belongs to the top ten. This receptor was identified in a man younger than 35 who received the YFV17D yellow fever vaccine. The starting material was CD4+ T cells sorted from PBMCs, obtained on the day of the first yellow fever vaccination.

The CDR3 region is CASSTRLDTGELFF. The CDR3 DNA reads TGTGCCAGCAGCACCCGTTTGGACACCGGGGAGCTGTTTTTT. This chain links TRBV7-3 with TRBJ2-2; D gene ambiguous. V lost 5 bases and J lost 3, with 10 bases in between. Germline assignment: CDR1 SGHTA and CDR2 FQGTGA. The CDR3 is 14 amino acids.